This T cell receptor beta chain was sequenced for a study of OX40 agonist ivuxolimab in advanced cancers. Background on the whole study: Ivuxolimab was a fully human IgG2 agonistic monoclonal antibody targeting the costimulatory receptor OX40 (CD134). The dose-escalation cohort was approximately 83% male with a mean age of about 54 years, ranging from roughly 23 to 85. Partial responses were achieved by three dose-escalation patients, of whom one had hepatocellular carcinoma and two had cutaneous melanoma. Peripheral TCRbeta sequencing aimed to test whether ivuxolimab altered TCR sequence diversity and caused clonal T-cell expansion. The paper covers the monotherapy dose-escalation part of the phase I ivuxolimab trial, which included N ≈ 50 patients. Patients were allowed to have had prior anti-PD-1, anti-PD-L1 or anti-CTLA-4 therapy, and 30% to 40% of the dose-escalation patients had previously received checkpoint inhibitors. Intravenous ivuxolimab was administered to patients every 2 weeks at six dose levels: 0.01, 0.1, 0.3, 1.5, 3 and 10 mg/kg. Among the approximately 54 dose-escalation patients, some 19 had hepatocellular carcinoma, 15 or so melanoma, 9 renal cell carcinoma and 9 head and neck cancer.

The CDR3 starts with the cysteine, ends with the phenylalanine, and has 12 residues. The DNA shown is the 36-base CDR3, in frame from base 1. CDR1 LGHNT and CDR2 FRNRAP were looked up in the germline V gene. Trimming takes 7 bases from V and 4 bases from J, and the germline ends sit 10 bases apart. Genomic DNA was extracted from sorted cells for sequencing of the TCRbeta CDR3 region. The immunoSEQ Assay was used to sequence the TCRbeta CDR3 regions. TCRdb mirrors the immuneACCESS table, restricted to in-frame sequences. Some clones are absent from its copies; in checked studies, under half trace to an unresolved V gene, and the reason for the others is unknown. The sample yields approximately 59,000 clones; approximately 75% were counted once. The ten biggest clones cover 0.7% to 0.8% of the sample. As concerns this clone: Its cognate antigen has yet to be identified. No base-level quality is on record; no much larger clone is a single base apart.

Summary of the overall study and its limitations: At doses of 0.1 to 3.0 mg/kg, clonal expansion of both CD4+ and CD8+ T cells in blood was seen between baseline and week 6. In partial responders in the 0.1-3.0 mg/kg groups, normalized peripheral clonal expansion was found to be among the lowest, especially among CD8+ T cells. Antigen specificity was not determined for the clonally expanded peripheral T cells. After ivuxolimab, more expanded clones were found on average in CD8+ T cells than in CD4+ T cells. Low levels of normalized T-cell clonal expansion were also seen in some nonresponding patients.

The trial excluded patients who had a history of autoimmune disease or were on systemic immunosuppression. In every dose cohort, peripheral blood was drawn for TCR sequencing at baseline, cycle 4 day 1, and cycle 7 day 1. Samples were obtained from an open-label, multicenter, first-in-human phase I dose-escalation trial of ivuxolimab. Adults with locally advanced or metastatic melanoma, renal cell, hepatocellular, or head and neck squamous cell carcinoma were enrolled in the trial. Before TCR sequencing, CD4+ T cells and CD8+ T cells were sorted from peripheral blood as separate populations. The TCR originated in an adult with an advanced solid tumor such as melanoma, head and neck, liver or kidney cancer. The receptor chain draws on TRBV12-5 and TRBJ1-2, with the D gene not clear enough to name. The input for sequencing was CD4+ or CD8+ T cells sorted from blood, taken in a trial of the OX40 agonist ivuxolimab. The CDR3 is CASALDRYGYTF. At the DNA level, the sequence is TGTGCTAGTGCCTTGGACCGCTATGGCTACACCTTC.